The TCR beta chain under discussion was sequenced for a study of T cells in Graves' hyperthyroidism and ophthalmopathy. As for the study in general: It was at initial diagnosis, before any treatment, that peripheral blood was collected.

General study points: Expanded thyroid clonotypes (above 0.001) were mostly also found in blood.

The investigators amplified TCR beta CDR3 regions from RNA transcripts. In the first-round RT-PCR of the TCR CDR3, the HTBI primer set was used. A single record per CDR3 protein comes from TCRdb applying MiXCR to the multiplex PCR reads. The data show approximately 320,000 distinct CDR3 sequences, with 16% seen just once and roughly 33% held by the top ten. As concerns this clonotype: The antigen remains unidentified.

The source of this sequence is a man between 25 and 39 years old with Graves' hyperthyroidism. The sample taken for sequencing was blood.

The CDR3 loop reads CSVVGNIQYF. CDR3 nucleotides: TGCAGCGTTGTAGGAAACATTCAGTACTTC. V gene TRBV29-1 combines with J gene TRBJ2-4; no clear D gene. Trimming pared 4 bases from V and 6 bases from J, leaving 4 bases between. The CDR3 sequence is 10 residues long. Germline V lookup: CDR1 SQVTM, CDR2 ANQGSEA.